This T cell receptor (beta chain) was sequenced during a study of blood T cell repertoires in COVID-19. Study information: Some COVID-19 samples were acute and others convalescent; all came from the United States, Italy and Spain.

Seattle patients were enrolled during active infection and followed longitudinally. Trimming took 2 bases from V and 8 from J, leaving 18 bases between them. The CDR3 spans 16 residues. CDR1 and CDR2 (germline): KGHSH, LQKENI. Original analysis: Using reference gene primer amplification, nucleated cell counts were estimated. Assay: immunoSEQ multiplex PCR; the TCRdb copy retains only in-frame clones and omits some. The D gene and trimming were derived from the DNA, and the V and J assignments and clone size from that table. The top ten clones hold 3.9% of a sample with around 47,000 clones, more than 75% of them seen once.

The sequencing input was peripheral blood. The chain recombines TRBV18 with TRBJ1-4; D perhaps matches TRBD1 (5 bases). This TCR was sampled from a man aged 35-49 years with COVID-19, enrolled during active disease. CDR3 sequence reads: CASSPLSAGGGEKLFF. The CDR3 nucleotides read TGTGCCAGCTCACCATTGTCGGCAGGCGGGGGGGAAAAACTGTTTTTT. Supplemented by reference TRBV18 and TRBJ1-4, the full variable domain reads NAGVMQNPRHLVRRRGQEARLRCSPMKGHSHVYWYRQLPEEGLKFMVYLQKENIIDESGMPKERFSAEFPKEGPSILRIQQVVRGDSAAYFCASSPLSAGGGEKLFFGSGTQLSVL.